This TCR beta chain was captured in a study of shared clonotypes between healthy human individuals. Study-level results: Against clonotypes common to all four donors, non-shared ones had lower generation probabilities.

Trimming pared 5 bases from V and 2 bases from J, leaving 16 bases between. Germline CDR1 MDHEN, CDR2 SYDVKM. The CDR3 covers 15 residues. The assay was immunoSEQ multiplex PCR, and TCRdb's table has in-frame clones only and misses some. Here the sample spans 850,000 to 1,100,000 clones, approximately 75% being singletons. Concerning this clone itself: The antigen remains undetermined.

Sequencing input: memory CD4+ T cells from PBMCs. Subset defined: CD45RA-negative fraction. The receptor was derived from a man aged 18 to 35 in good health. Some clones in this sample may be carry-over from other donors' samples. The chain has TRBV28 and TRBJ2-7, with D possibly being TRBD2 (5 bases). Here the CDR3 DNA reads TGTGCCAGCAGTACTAGACGAGGGCGCACCTACGAGCAGTACTTC. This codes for CASSTRRGRTYEQYF.